This T cell receptor beta chain was captured in a study of CD8+ T cells in alopecia areata. General study points: Sequenced scalp T cells also include alphabeta T cells resident in normal skin.

TCR sequencing used cDNA made by reverse transcription of extracted RNA. Sequencing used immunoSEQ multiplex PCR; TCRdb keeps in-frame clones, though not all of them. The table includes 95,000 to 120,000 clones, around 59% detected once. The CDR3 length is 13 residues. Germline V gene data show CDR1 as MDHEN and CDR2 as SYDVKM. Trimming took off 7 bases at V and 4 bases at J, with 13 bases between the two ends. This clone was seen only a few times. Antigen unknown. Sorting of PBMCs yielded the CD4+ and CD8+ T cells. Sequencing was carried out using CD8+ T cells sorted from blood. The origin of this receptor is a human donor in good health. The rearrangement links TRBV28 to TRBJ1-1; a weak D match, TRBD1 (5 bases). The CDR3, as DNA: TGTGCCAGCACCCCCCTGGGGGGCACTGAAGCTTTCTTT. Translating gives CASTPLGGTEAFF.